What follows are 17 T cell receptor beta chains derived from one specimen sequenced in a study of blood T cell repertoires in COVID-19. Profiling relied on immunoSEQ multiplex PCR, and the TCRdb table lists in-frame clones only, not all of them. The sample includes around 400,000 clones, roughly nine tenths of them seen just once. The material sequenced was PBMCs or T cells enriched from blood (not recorded which). The receptors were gathered from a woman aged 30 to 39 who had recovered from COVID-19.

J is TRBJ2-5 and V is TRBV2; TRBD1 matches at 7 bases. The CDR3 covers 15 residues. CDR1 is SNHLY and CDR2 is FYNNEI in the germline V gene. Trimming took 8 bases from V and 1 from J; bases not matched to a gene: 10. In nucleotides, the CDR3 is TGTGCCAGCTCCAACCCCCGGGACAGCCAAGAGACCCAGTACTTC. This sequence encodes CASSNPRDSQETQYF.

CDR3 sequence: CASTDRARGNTEAFF. Written as DNA, the CDR3 is TGTGCCAGTACCGACAGGGCCCGTGGGAACACTGAAGCTTTCTTT. The rearrangement uses TRBV19 and TRBJ1-1, with 7 bases identical to TRBD1. The length of the CDR3 is 15 residues. Germline values: CDR1 LNHDA, CDR2 SQIVND (reference sequence). The junction had 9 bases not matched to a gene; V was cut back by 7 bases and J by 1 base.

This chain connects TRBV20-1 to TRBJ1-5; the match to TRBD1 covers 7 bases. Germline-derived CDR1 and CDR2 are DFQATT and SNEGSKA (reference sequence). The CDR3 runs to 11 residues. V lost 1 base and J lost 13; bases outside the gene matches: 4. CDR3 protein: CSARAWDSQHF. DNA of the CDR3: TGCAGTGCTAGAGCTTGGGACAGTCAGCATTTT.

This chain uses TRBV11-3 with TRBJ2-1; 9 nucleotides agree with TRBD2. Germline CDR1 SGHNT, CDR2 YENEEA. V was clipped by 3 bases and J by 3 bases; unmatched bases: 3. The length of the CDR3 is 15 residues. The CDR3 sequence: CASSFRSGSYNEQFF. The CDR3, as DNA: TGTGCCAGCAGCTTTCGTAGCGGGAGCTACAATGAGCAGTTCTTC.

The chain joins TRBV5-1 to TRBJ2-3; 13 nucleotides align to TRBD2. The CDR3 loop spans 18 amino acids. Germline CDR1 SGHRS, CDR2 YFSETQ. Unmatched junction bases numbered 12, after V lost 4 bases and J lost 4 bases. Here the CDR3 DNA reads TGCGCCAGCAGCCGAAAGACGGGACTAGCGGGGTCGGCAGATACGCAGTATTTT. Residues: CASSRKTGLAGSADTQYF.

The V gene is TRBV9, the J gene TRBJ2-3; 8 bases map to TRBD1. CDR3 length: 16 amino acids. Unmatched junction bases numbered 11, after V lost 4 bases and J lost 4 bases. The germline V gene has CDR1 SGDLS and CDR2 YYNGEE. The CDR3 coding sequence is TGTGCCAGCAGCTCCCGGACAGGGCAGATTTCAGATACGCAGTATTTT. Protein: CASSSRTGQISDTQYF.

The CDR3 bases are TGTGCCACCTCGGGGGTTACGCGGGAGGCCTACACAGATACGCAGTATTTT. It codes for CATSGVTREAYTDTQYF. The chain uses TRBV28 and TRBJ2-3, with 8 bases aligning to TRBD2. CDR3 length equals 17 residues. The V gene end was trimmed by 10 bases and the J gene end by 2 bases; junction bases not matched to a gene: 17. The germline V gene encodes CDR1 MDHEN and CDR2 SYDVKM.

There are a few counts of this clone. This chain links TRBV10-3 with TRBJ1-2, with D possibly matching TRBD1 (5 bases). V lost 6 bases, J lost 0 bases, and 8 bases lay in between. CDR1 and CDR2 from the germline V gene are ENHRY and SYGVKD. The CDR3 extends over 13 amino acids. The CDR3 DNA reads TGTGCCATCAGGGGGGGAGCTAACTATGGCTACACCTTC. Translated: CAIRGGANYGYTF.

There are a few counts of this clone. The chain is built from TRBV4-1 and TRBJ2-7; TRBD2 agrees at 11 bases. The CDR3 is 16 amino acids. The J segment lost 7 bases and the V segment lost 4 bases, leaving 12 bases of the junction unmatched. The germline V gene has CDR1 MGHRA and CDR2 YSYEKL. The CDR3 coding sequence is TGCGCCAGCAGCCCAACTAGCGGGGGACCGCTAGGGGAGCAGTACTTC. Protein product: CASSPTSGGPLGEQYF.

V usage is TRBV7-9 and J usage is TRBJ2-7, with a weak D call TRBD2 (5 bases). The CDR3 runs to 12 residues. Germline lookup yields CDR1 SEHNR and CDR2 FQNEAQ (reference sequence). The V end lost 4 bases, the J end lost 8 bases, and 12 bases lay between the germline ends. CDR3 DNA sequence: TGTGCCAGCAGCTCCGGACTCTCTCAGCAGTACTTC. Residues: CASSSGLSQQYF.

V usage is TRBV6-4 and J usage is TRBJ2-3; tentative D call: TRBD1 (5 bases). Trimming took off 4 bases at V and 0 bases at J, with 8 bases between the two ends. The CDR3 runs 14 residues. In germline, CDR1 is MRHNA, CDR2 SNTAGT. Here the CDR3 DNA reads TGTGCCAGCAGTGTAACAGGAAGCACAGATACGCAGTATTTT. This sequence encodes CASSVTGSTDTQYF.

J is TRBJ1-5 and V is TRBV30; 10 bases fit TRBD1. Germline-derived CDR1 and CDR2 are GTSNPN and SVGIG (reference sequence). V lost 3 bases, J lost 2 bases, and 10 bases stayed unmatched. This CDR3 contains 17 residues. The CDR3 sequence: CAWRGRTGTGGNQPQHF. The CDR3 bases are TGTGCCTGGAGGGGGAGAACCGGGACAGGGGGCAATCAGCCCCAGCATTTT.

V usage is TRBV5-1 and J usage is TRBJ1-2, with 9 bases identical to TRBD1. J gave up 3 bases and V 1 base, and 4 bases lay outside the gene matches. Looked up from germline, CDR1 is SGHRS and CDR2 is YFSETQ. CDR3 length: 15 amino acids. The CDR3 DNA reads TGCGCCAGCAGCTTGACAGGGGGCCAGTACTATGGCTACACCTTC. Its translation is CASSLTGGQYYGYTF.

The V gene is TRBV27, the J gene TRBJ1-1, with TRBD1 matching over 8 bases. The CDR3 is 14 amino acids. Germline V gene data show CDR1 as MNHEY and CDR2 as SMNVEV (reference sequence). With V trimmed by 6 bases and J by 5 bases, 8 bases remained unmatched. The DNA of the CDR3 is TGTGCCAGCAGGACGGGACAGGCGCCTACTGAAGCTTTCTTT. This encodes CASRTGQAPTEAFF.

The chain carries TRBV14 and TRBJ2-7; no definite D call. V was clipped by 2 bases and J by 4 bases, with 12 bases between them. The CDR3 runs to 14 residues. CDR1 is SGHDN, CDR2 FVKESK, per germline. CDR3 in DNA: TGTGCCAGCAGCCAAACAGTATACGGATACGAGCAGTACTTC. Its protein is CASSQTVYGYEQYF. Together with reference TRBV14 and TRBJ2-7, the CDR3 gives the full variable domain: EAGVTQFPSHSVIEKGQTVTLRCDPISGHDNLYWYRRVMGKEIKFLLHFVKESKQDESGMPNNRFLAERTGGTYSTLKVQPAELEDSGVYFCASSQTVYGYEQYFGPGTRLTVT.

The chain is built from TRBV19 and TRBJ1-2, with TRBD1 matching 9 bases. Germline CDR1 is LNHDA and CDR2 is SQIVND (reference sequence). The length of the CDR3 is 15 residues. V gave up 6 bases and J gave up 2 bases; unmatched junction bases: 7. The CDR3 sequence is CASRGGTGPNYGYTF. The CDR3 bases are TGTGCCAGTAGGGGCGGGACAGGGCCCAACTATGGCTACACCTTC.

The CDR3 spells CASRVDRGYYSPLHF. CDR3 nucleotide sequence: TGTGCCAGCAGAGTAGACAGGGGGTATTATTCACCCCTCCACTTT. The chain recombines TRBV2 with TRBJ1-6; 9 nucleotides agree with TRBD1. V gave up 6 bases and J gave up 8 bases; unmatched junction bases: 8. This CDR3 is 15 amino acids long. CDR1 and CDR2 (germline): SNHLY, FYNNEI.